Listed here is a single T cell receptor beta chain. Antigen: not known. The data stem from a study of beta chain features in type 1 diabetes. Overall study findings and caveats: In the patient group, naive, central memory and Treg TCRB repertoires seemed more alike than in the healthy donor group. Type 1 diabetes patients had moderately but significantly shorter TCRB CDR3s in all four CD4+ subsets.

Reverse transcribing all isolated RNA meant expressed TCRB transcripts were sequenced. Sequenced by immunoSEQ multiplex PCR; TCRdb stores in-frame clones only, minus some. Found here are some 44,000 clones, just over 50% of them singletons; the top ten hold approximately 2.1%. V lost 4 bases to trimming and J lost 0 bases, with 6 bases between them. Per germline, CDR1 MNHEY and CDR2 SMNVEV (reference sequence). The CDR3 is 14 residues long. Sequencing used Tregs from blood. The receptor comes from a woman aged 18-29 years in good health. The chain uses TRBV27 and TRBJ1-4; D is uncertain. This chain's CDR3 is CASSWGATNEKLFF. For the CDR3, the DNA is TGTGCCAGCAGTTGGGGAGCAACTAATGAAAAACTGTTTTTT. The entire variable domain, with the rest obtained from reference TRBV27 and TRBJ1-4, is as follows: EAQVTQNPRYLITVTGKKLTVTCSQNMNHEYMSWYRQDPGLGLRQIYYSMNVEVTDKGDVPEGYKVSRKEKRNFPLILESPSPNQTSLYFCASSWGATNEKLFFGSGTQLSVL.